This TCR beta chain stems from a study of cytomegalovirus exposure and HLA in healthy donors. Study-level background: Early released data comprised about 85 million unique TCRs from HLA-typed donors. General study results and limits: Some TCR beta chains (approximately 180 of them) were listed as cytomegalovirus-associated. In a later analysis, at a false discovery rate of 0.05, roughly 18,000 TCR beta sequences were associated with HLA alleles. Later genetic work tied a missense DCLRE1C variant to beta-chain V and J trimming.

PCR primers comprised 60 Vbeta and 13 Jbeta primers. Sequenced by immunoSEQ multiplex PCR; TCRdb stores in-frame clones only, minus some. The sample totals about 200,000 clones; its top ten clones hold almost 0.75%. A word on this clone: Its target is unknown.

This CDR3 is built from 15 residues. Germline V gives CDR1 MNHEY, CDR2 SVGAGI. Trimming removed 5 bases at V and 1 base at J, with 14 bases between. Sequencing input: PBMCs. The chain recombines TRBV6-5 with TRBJ1-1; D gene uncertain. This receptor was identified in a boy between 10 and 17 years old in good health and CMV-seronegative. Written as DNA, the CDR3 is TGTGCCAGCAGTCAACCTCTGACGGGGAACACTGAAGCTTTCTTT. Encoded protein: CASSQPLTGNTEAFF.